The 30 T cell receptor beta chains presented below share a single source sample, sequenced in a study of blood T cell repertoires in COVID-19. Assay used: immunoSEQ multiplex PCR; TCRdb lists only in-frame clones, some missing. In the table there are a few hundred thousand clones, roughly 85% of which are singletons. The specimen sequenced was PBMCs or T cells enriched from blood (not recorded which). These TCRs come from a man in his forties who had recovered from COVID-19.

The CDR3 DNA follows: TGTGCCAGCAAGGGGTACGCCGAGCAGTACTTC. Residues: CASKGYAEQYF. V is TRBV11-2 and J is TRBJ2-7, with D possibly TRBD1 on 5 matching bases. Per the germline V gene, CDR1 is SGHAT and CDR2 is FQNNGV. This CDR3 is built from 11 residues. The V end was cut by 7 bases, the J end by 6 bases, with 10 bases between.

The V call is TRBV13, the J call TRBJ1-2; a weak D match, TRBD1 (6 bases). The CDR3 length is 19 residues. Germline CDR1 is PRHDT and CDR2 is FYEKMQ (reference sequence). The V end lost 5 bases, the J end lost 7 bases, and 32 bases lay between the germline ends. The DNA of the CDR3 is TGTGCCAGCAGCCGCAACTCTAACCCAGACCCCACAGGGTATGGTGGCTACACCTTC. Its translation: CASSRNSNPDPTGYGGYTF.

The chain combines TRBV7-9 with TRBJ1-4; 9 nucleotides match TRBD1. Unmatched junction bases numbered 1, after V lost 1 base and J lost 7 bases. In germline, CDR1 is SEHNR, CDR2 FQNEAQ (reference sequence). The CDR3 has 14 amino acids. The CDR3 loop is CASSLGTGAEKLFF. The CDR3 coding sequence is TGTGCCAGCAGCTTAGGGACAGGGGCTGAAAAACTGTTTTTT.

The J gene is TRBJ2-1, the V gene TRBV27; D is possibly TRBD2 (7 bases). Between the trimmed V and J ends, which lost 6 bases and 7 bases, there was a span of 16 bases. Germline CDR1 MNHEY, CDR2 SMNVEV (reference sequence). The CDR3 covers 14 residues. The CDR3 loop reads CASRSEGGMNEQFF. The CDR3 DNA is TGTGCCAGCAGGTCTGAGGGGGGGATGAATGAGCAGTTCTTC.

The V and J genes are TRBV2 and TRBJ2-5, with a tentative D call TRBD1 (7 bases). The CDR3 length is 16 residues. V shed 1 base and J shed 5 bases, with 17 bases lying between them. Germline V gene lookup returns CDR1 SNHLY and CDR2 FYNNEI. The CDR3, as DNA: TGTGCCAGCAGTGAAGAGGGGGCAGGGAGGTTGGAGACCCAGTACTTC. Translation gives CASSEEGAGRLETQYF. The variable domain in full, with the rest retrieved from reference TRBV2 and TRBJ2-5, is EPEVTQTPSHQVTQMGQEVILRCVPISNHLYFYWYRQILGQKVEFLVSFYNNEISEKSEIFDDQFSVERPDGSNFTLKIRSTKLEDSAMYFCASSEEGAGRLETQYFGPGTRLLVL.

This chain links TRBV6-5 with TRBJ2-3; 8 bases are a match to TRBD2. The junction had 7 bases not matched to a gene; V was cut back by 6 bases and J by 5 bases. Germline-derived CDR1 and CDR2 are MNHEY and SVGAGI. The CDR3 is made up of 14 amino acids. The DNA for the CDR3 is TGTGCCAGCAGCCAGCGGGAGTCTGTAGATACGCAGTATTTT. Translating it yields CASSQRESVDTQYF.

The rearrangement uses TRBV9 and TRBJ1-3; no firm D call. The CDR3 covers 14 residues. In germline, CDR1 is SGDLS, CDR2 YYNGEE. V was pared by 4 bases and J by 4 bases, with 12 bases between. CDR3 nucleotides: TGTGCCAGCAGCCCCCAGTATTCGGGAAACACCATATATTTT. Its translation: CASSPQYSGNTIYF.

The genes are TRBV28 and TRBJ1-1, with 8 bases that match TRBD1. The germline V gene has CDR1 MDHEN and CDR2 SYDVKM. Trimming at V came to 4 bases and at J to 6 bases, leaving 10 bases not matched to a gene. CDR3 length: 15 amino acids. DNA for the CDR3: TGTGCCAGCAGTTCATTCCACTCAGGGGGCCCTGAAGCTTTCTTT. Translated, it gives CASSSFHSGGPEAFF.

The chain joins TRBV19 to TRBJ1-2; 7 bases fit TRBD1. The CDR3 has 14 amino acids. Germline CDR1 and CDR2: LNHDA and SQIVND (reference sequence). V lost 3 bases, J lost 4 bases, and 5 bases stayed unmatched. CDR3 nucleotides: TGTGCCAGTAGTATGAGGGACAGCATCTATGGCTACACCTTC. The encoded protein is CASSMRDSIYGYTF.

A few counts support this clone. V is TRBV27 and J is TRBJ2-7; TRBD1 matches at 11 bases. The J segment lost 4 bases and the V segment lost 4 bases, leaving 6 bases of the junction unmatched. Germline values: CDR1 MNHEY, CDR2 SMNVEV (reference sequence). This CDR3 has 15 residues. Here the CDR3 reads CASSSTGTGGYEQYF. As DNA, the CDR3 is TGTGCCAGCAGTTCGACAGGGACAGGGGGGTACGAGCAGTACTTC.

The chain is built from TRBV24-1 and TRBJ2-1; TRBD1 matches at 12 bases. Trimming at V came to 5 bases and at J to 7 bases, leaving 11 bases not matched to a gene. Germline CDR1 and CDR2: KGHDR and SFDVKD. This CDR3 has 17 residues. As DNA, the CDR3 is TGTGCCACCAGTGGCTTGCCGGGACAGGGGGCTTCAAATGAGCAGTTCTTC. Protein product: CATSGLPGQGASNEQFF.

This sequence joins TRBV7-9 and TRBJ2-7, with a tentative D call TRBD2 (6 bases). CDR1 is SEHNR and CDR2 is FQNEAQ in the germline V gene (reference sequence). The CDR3 has 16 amino acids. Trimming took off 5 bases at V and 2 bases at J, with 19 bases between the two ends. CDR3 amino acids: CASSPPLAITTYEQYF. The DNA for the CDR3 is TGTGCCAGCAGCCCTCCGCTAGCGATCACGACCTACGAGCAGTACTTC.

The rearrangement uses TRBV15 and TRBJ2-3; D may be TRBD2 (5 bases). The germline CDR1 and CDR2 sequences are LNHNV and YYDKDF (reference sequence). Trimming cost V 8 bases and J 0 bases, with 9 bases left between them. CDR3 size: 13 residues. CDR3 sequence: CATEGYSTDTQYF. The CDR3 coding sequence is TGTGCCACCGAGGGCTACAGCACAGATACGCAGTATTTT.

The V call is TRBV11-2, the J call TRBJ2-3; D is uncertain. V lost 5 bases, J lost 0 bases, and 15 bases lay in between. In germline, CDR1 is SGHAT, CDR2 FQNNGV. The CDR3 spans 16 residues. The CDR3 loop reads CASSPVPAESTDTQYF. The CDR3 DNA reads TGTGCCAGCAGCCCAGTCCCCGCGGAGAGCACAGATACGCAGTATTTT.

The chain carries TRBV11-2 and TRBJ2-1; 10 nucleotides line up with TRBD1. The CDR3 has 16 amino acids. Trimming at V came to 5 bases and at J to 6 bases, leaving 10 bases not matched to a gene. Germline CDR1 and CDR2: SGHAT and FQNNGV. In nucleotides, the CDR3 is TGTGCCAGCAGCCGCGACCCGGGACAGGGGCGCAATGAGCAGTTCTTC. It codes for CASSRDPGQGRNEQFF.

The chain carries TRBV7-8 and TRBJ2-7; tentatively, D is TRBD1 (5 bases). CDR1 is SGHVS and CDR2 is FQNEAQ in the germline V gene. This CDR3 is 16 amino acids long. V was pared by 2 bases and J by 0 bases, with 14 bases between. CDR3 loop: CASSLYRQQVSYEQYF. Here the CDR3 DNA reads TGTGCCAGCAGCTTATATCGCCAACAGGTCTCCTACGAGCAGTACTTC. The entire variable domain, with the rest obtained from reference TRBV7-8 and TRBJ2-7, is as follows: GAGVSQSPRYKVAKRGQDVALRCDPISGHVSLFWYQQALGQGPEFLTYFQNEAQLDKSGLPSDRFFAERPEGSVSTLKIQRTQQEDSAVYLCASSLYRQQVSYEQYFGPGTRLTVT.

This clone occurred a few times. The CDR3 sequence: CASSQAPVRTGNNSPLHF. DNA of the CDR3: TGCGCCAGCAGCCAGGCCCCTGTACGGACAGGCAATAATTCACCCCTCCACTTT. This chain joins TRBV4-1 and TRBJ1-6, with 7 bases aligning to TRBD1. Germline-derived CDR1 and CDR2 are MGHRA and YSYEKL. V gave up 3 bases and J gave up 5 bases; unmatched junction bases: 13. The CDR3 has 18 residues.

The V gene is TRBV4-2, the J gene TRBJ1-1; 12 nucleotides align to TRBD1. V trimming: 3 bases; J trimming: 0 bases; junction bases outside the gene matches: 20. This CDR3 region has 22 residues. CDR1 and CDR2 (germline): LGHNA, YNFKEQ. DNA for the CDR3: TGTGCCAGCAGCCACCATCCCGGGACAGGGGGCGTTCTTATCGTAGTGAACACTGAAGCTTTCTTT. It is translated as CASSHHPGTGGVLIVVNTEAFF.

This chain joins TRBV12-3 or TRBV12-4 and TRBJ1-5, with D tentatively TRBD1 (6 bases). The CDR3 covers 12 residues. V was cut by 11 bases and J by 7 bases, with 15 bases left in between. The CDR3 protein is CASGDLSQPQHF. For the CDR3, the DNA is TGTGCCTCAGGGGATCTCTCCCAGCCCCAGCATTTT.

This chain connects TRBV19 to TRBJ1-2, with D perhaps TRBD1 (5 bases). This CDR3 region has 15 residues. In germline, CDR1 is LNHDA, CDR2 SQIVND (reference sequence). Trimming pared 9 bases from V and 4 bases from J, leaving 21 bases between. CDR3 protein: CASEKTVEGSYGYTF. The CDR3 DNA reads as TGTGCCAGCGAAAAGACAGTCGAAGGATCCTATGGCTACACCTTC. The whole variable domain, remainder taken from reference TRBV19 and TRBJ1-2, is DGGITQSPKYLFRKEGQNVTLSCEQNLNHDAMYWYRQDPGQGLRLIYYSQIVNDFQKGDIAEGYSVSREKKESFPLTVTSAQKNPTAFYLCASEKTVEGSYGYTFGSGTRLTVV.

The J gene is TRBJ2-7, the V gene TRBV30; no firm D call. The CDR3 sequence is 13 residues long. Germline loops: CDR1 GTSNPN, CDR2 SVGIG (reference sequence). V lost 0 bases to trimming and J lost 0 bases, with 6 bases between them. The CDR3 nucleotides read TGTGCCTGGAGTGTTGAGTACTCCTACGAGCAGTACTTC. Translation: CAWSVEYSYEQYF.

The CDR3 loop reads CASSSGGNRNEQFF. The CDR3 nucleotides read TGTGCCAGCAGCTCTGGGGGGAACAGAAATGAGCAGTTCTTC. V is TRBV11-1 and J is TRBJ2-1; perhaps TRBD2 as D (6 bases). Germline assignment: CDR1 SGHAT and CDR2 FQDESV (reference sequence). V lost 4 bases and J 7 bases, leaving 14 bases between the germline ends. CDR3 length: 14 amino acids.

V is TRBV6-2 or TRBV6-3 and J is TRBJ2-7; 10 positions agree with TRBD2. The CDR3 contains 13 residues. CDR1 MNHEY and CDR2 SVGEGT come from the germline V gene. V gave up 6 bases and J gave up 6 bases; unmatched junction bases: 5. CDR3 residues: CASSPLAGVEQYF. The CDR3 DNA reads as TGTGCCAGCAGCCCCCTAGCGGGAGTCGAGCAGTACTTC.

The rearrangement links TRBV7-9 to TRBJ2-1; no firm D call. Germline CDR1 SEHNR, CDR2 FQNEAQ (reference sequence). The CDR3 consists of 13 residues. V lost 2 bases, J lost 5 bases, and 7 bases lay in between. Here the CDR3 reads CASSLQANNEQFF. The CDR3, as DNA: TGTGCCAGCAGCTTACAGGCGAACAATGAGCAGTTCTTC.

This clone was detected many times. The chain employs TRBV4-1 and TRBJ1-3, with 7 bases matching TRBD1. The CDR3 loop spans 19 amino acids. Per germline, CDR1 MGHRA and CDR2 YSYEKL. Trimming cost V 3 bases and J 4 bases; bases outside gene matches: 18. In nucleotides, the CDR3 is TGCGCCAGCAGCCACGGACAGGTGATCGGGATTGAAACAGGAAACACCATATATTTT. Encoded protein: CASSHGQVIGIETGNTIYF.

The chain is built from TRBV2 and TRBJ1-5, with D unresolved. CDR1 SNHLY and CDR2 FYNNEI come from the germline V gene. The CDR3 is 13 amino acids. With 7 bases removed from V and 5 bases from J, the gap between germline ends came to 12 bases. DNA for the CDR3: TGTGCCAGCAATAGCGGGAATTATCAGCCCCAGCATTTT. This encodes CASNSGNYQPQHF.

The chain carries TRBV30 and TRBJ2-7; no definite D call. Germline CDR1 is GTSNPN and CDR2 is SVGIG (reference sequence). V gave up 3 bases and J gave up 1 base, with 16 bases separating them. The CDR3 is 15 amino acids. This CDR3 reads CAWSEKRKRSYEQYF. For the CDR3, the DNA is TGTGCCTGGAGCGAAAAGAGGAAGAGATCCTACGAGCAGTACTTC. The full variable domain, in which reference TRBV30 and TRBJ2-7 provide the parts outside the CDR3, is SQTIHQWPATLVQPVGSPLSLECTVEGTSNPNLYWYRQAAGRGLQLLFYSVGIGQISSEVPQNLSASRPQDRQFILSSKKLLLSDSGFYLCAWSEKRKRSYEQYFGPGTRLTVT.

The genes are TRBV11-3 and TRBJ2-2, with a weak D call TRBD2 (7 bases). The CDR3 runs 16 residues. Germline CDR1 reads SGHNT; CDR2 reads YENEEA. The V gene lost 5 bases and the J gene lost 0 bases, with 13 bases spanning the gap. CDR3 sequence: CASSLRGAANTGELFF. The CDR3 DNA sequence: TGTGCCAGCAGCCTACGGGGGGCGGCGAACACCGGGGAGCTGTTTTTT.

V is TRBV6-5 and J is TRBJ2-5, with 8 positions matching TRBD2. Germline CDR1 is MNHEY and CDR2 is SVGAGI. Trimming removed 5 bases from V and 5 bases from J; junction bases left unmatched: 7. There are 14 residues in the CDR3. CDR3 in amino acids: CASSHSGMGETQYF. The CDR3 DNA is TGTGCCAGCAGTCATAGCGGGATGGGGGAGACCCAGTACTTC.

The genes are TRBV7-2 and TRBJ2-7, with TRBD1 as a possible D gene (6 bases). Deletions cut 3 bases from V and 1 base from J, with 16 bases between. Germline lookup yields CDR1 SGHTA and CDR2 FQGNSA. CDR3 length equals 16 residues. CDR3 sequence reads: CASSFSGAVGSYEQYF. CDR3 coding DNA: TGTGCCAGCAGCTTTTCAGGGGCAGTTGGGTCCTACGAGCAGTACTTC. The whole variable domain, filled in from reference TRBV7-2 and TRBJ2-7, reads GAGVSQSPSNKVTEKGKDVELRCDPISGHTALYWYRQSLGQGLEFLIYFQGNSAPDKSGLPSDRFSAERTGGSVSTLTIQRTQQEDSAVYLCASSFSGAVGSYEQYFGPGTRLTVT.